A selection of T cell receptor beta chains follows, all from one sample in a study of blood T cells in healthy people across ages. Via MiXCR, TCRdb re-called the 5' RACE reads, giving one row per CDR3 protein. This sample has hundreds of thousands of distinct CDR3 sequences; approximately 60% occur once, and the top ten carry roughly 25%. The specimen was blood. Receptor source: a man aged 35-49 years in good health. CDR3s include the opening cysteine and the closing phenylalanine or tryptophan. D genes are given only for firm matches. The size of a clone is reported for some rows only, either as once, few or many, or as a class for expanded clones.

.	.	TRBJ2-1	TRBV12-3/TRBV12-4	CASSLTSRIYNEQFF	TGTGCCAGCAGTTTGACCTCACGGATATACAATGAGCAGTTCTTC
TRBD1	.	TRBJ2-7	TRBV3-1	CASSQDEGALYEQYF	TGTGCCAGCAGCCAAGACGAGGGGGCACTCTACGAGCAGTACTTC
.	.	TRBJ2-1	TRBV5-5	CASSSLGTSYNEQFF	TGTGCCAGCAGCTCTTTAGGGACTTCCTACAATGAGCAGTTCTTC
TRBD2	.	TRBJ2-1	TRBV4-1	CASSHGAGARNEQFF	TGCGCCAGCAGCCATGGTGCGGGAGCAAGGAATGAGCAGTTCTTC
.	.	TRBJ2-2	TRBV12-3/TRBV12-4	CASRSGGGLGELFF	TGTGCCAGCAGGTCCGGCGGAGGGCTCGGGGAGCTGTTTTTT
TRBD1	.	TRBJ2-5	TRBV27	CASSLWGLGDREETQYF	TGTGCCAGCAGTTTATGGGGTTTGGGGGACAGAGAAGAGACCCAGTACTTC
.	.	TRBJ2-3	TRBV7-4	CASSESPRTVGDTQYF	TGTGCCAGCAGCGAATCGCCCCGGACAGTGGGCGATACGCAGTATTTT
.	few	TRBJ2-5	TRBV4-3	CASSQGGYGERETQYF	TGCGCCAGCAGCCAAGGCGGGTATGGGGAGAGGGAGACCCAGTACTTC
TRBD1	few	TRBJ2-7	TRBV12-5	CASGPGQGTYEQYF	TGTGCTAGTGGTCCCGGACAGGGCACCTACGAGCAGTACTTC
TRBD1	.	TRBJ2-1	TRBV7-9	CASSLARGPLRRFNNEQFF	TGTGCCAGCAGCTTAGCCAGGGGGCCGCTCCGCAGGTTTAACAATGAGCAGTTCTTC
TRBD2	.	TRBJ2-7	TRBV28	CASTTSGSYEQYF	TGTGCCAGCACCACTAGCGGTTCCTACGAGCAGTACTTC
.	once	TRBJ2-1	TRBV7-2	CASSLRSGEPYNEQFF	TGTGCCAGCAGCTTAAGAAGCGGAGAACCCTACAATGAGCAGTTCTTC
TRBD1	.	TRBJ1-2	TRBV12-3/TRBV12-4	CASRLQGGVSGYTF	TGTGCCAGCAGACTACAGGGGGGAGTCTCGGGCTACACCTTC
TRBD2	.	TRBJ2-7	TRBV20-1	CSARRASGDGLSEQYF	TGCAGTGCTAGGAGGGCTAGCGGGGACGGATTAAGCGAGCAGTACTTC
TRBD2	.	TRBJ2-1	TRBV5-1	CASRSTSGVGSYNEQFF	TGCGCCAGCAGATCTACTAGCGGGGTTGGCTCCTACAATGAGCAGTTCTTC
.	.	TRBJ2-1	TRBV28	CASSVQADNEQFF	TGTGCCAGCAGTGTACAAGCGGACAATGAGCAGTTCTTC
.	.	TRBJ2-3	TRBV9	CASSPLSGQRYF	TGTGCCAGCAGCCCCCTGTCGGGGCAGAGGTATTTT
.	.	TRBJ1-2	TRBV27	CASRTAVLANYGYTF	TGTGCCAGCAGAACCGCAGTCCTCGCCAACTATGGCTACACCTTC
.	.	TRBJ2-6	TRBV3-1	CASSQTRQGGSGANVLTF	TGTGCCAGCAGCCAAACAAGACAGGGAGGGTCTGGGGCCAACGTCCTGACTTTC
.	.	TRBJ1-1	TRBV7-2	CASSSTGSVTEAFF	TGTGCCAGCAGCTCTACAGGGTCAGTCACTGAAGCTTTCTTT
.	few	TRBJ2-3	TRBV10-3	CAISEEANTDTQYF	TGTGCCATCAGTGAGGAGGCAAACACAGATACGCAGTATTTT
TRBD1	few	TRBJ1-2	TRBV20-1	CSARHRGNYGYTF	TGCAGTGCTAGGCACAGGGGGAACTATGGCTACACCTTC
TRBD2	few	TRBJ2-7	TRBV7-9	CASLAENEQYF	TGTGCCAGTCTAGCGGAGAACGAGCAGTACTTC
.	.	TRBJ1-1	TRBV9	CASSVEGDATEAFF	TGTGCCAGCAGCGTAGAAGGGGATGCCACTGAAGCTTTCTTT
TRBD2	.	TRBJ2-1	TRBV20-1	CSARAKAGVNNEQFF	TGCAGTGCTAGAGCAAAAGCGGGGGTGAACAATGAGCAGTTCTTC
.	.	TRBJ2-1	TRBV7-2	CACSLIAYNEQFF	TGTGCCTGCAGCTTAATAGCGTACAATGAGCAGTTCTTC
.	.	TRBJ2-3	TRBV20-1	CSARDSLAQYF	TGCAGTGCTAGAGATAGTTTGGCGCAGTATTTT
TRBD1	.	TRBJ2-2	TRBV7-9	CASTGDRPTGELFF	TGTGCCAGCACCGGGGACAGGCCAACCGGGGAGCTGTTTTTT
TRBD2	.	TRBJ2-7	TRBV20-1	CSARKASGGSYEQYF	TGCAGTGCTAGAAAAGCTAGCGGGGGTTCCTACGAGCAGTACTTC
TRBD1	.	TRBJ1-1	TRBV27	CASSLWDRVNTEAFF	TGTGCCAGCAGTTTATGGGACAGGGTAAACACTGAAGCTTTCTTT
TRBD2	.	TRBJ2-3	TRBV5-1	CASSSGLAGGKPSTDTQYF	TGCGCCAGCAGCTCCGGACTAGCGGGCGGCAAACCGAGCACAGATACGCAGTATTTT
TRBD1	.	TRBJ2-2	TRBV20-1	CSARLHRGGAGELFF	TGCAGTGCTCGTCTGCACAGGGGCGGCGCCGGGGAGCTGTTTTTT
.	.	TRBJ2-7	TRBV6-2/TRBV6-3	CASSYIYEQYF	TGCGCCAGCAGTTACATTTACGAGCAGTACTTC
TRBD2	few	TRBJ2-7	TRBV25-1	CASPTPSGGTYEQYF	TGTGCCAGCCCCACCCCTAGCGGGGGCACCTACGAGCAGTACTTC
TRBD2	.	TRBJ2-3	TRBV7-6	CASSSSPQEGLAGKPRTDTQYF	TGTGCCAGCAGCTCCAGTCCCCAGGAGGGCCTAGCGGGGAAGCCCCGCACAGATACGCAGTATTTT
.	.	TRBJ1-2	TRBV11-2	CASSLDFANWCKGYTF	TGTGCCAGCAGCTTAGACTTCGCTAACTGGTGCAAGGGCTACACCTTC
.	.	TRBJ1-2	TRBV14	CASSQAREHGYTF	TGTGCCAGCAGCCAAGCCAGGGAGCATGGCTACACCTTC
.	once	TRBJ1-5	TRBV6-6	CASETGTSPQHF	TGTGCCAGCGAGACAGGAACGAGCCCCCAGCATTTT
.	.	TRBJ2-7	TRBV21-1	CASSKYGHEQYF	TGTGCCAGCAGCAAATATGGCCACGAGCAGTACTTC
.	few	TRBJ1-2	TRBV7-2	CASSLNPTDGYTF	TGTGCCAGCAGCTTGAATCCGACCGATGGCTACACCTTC
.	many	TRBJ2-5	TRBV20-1	CSARTGGTQYF	TGCAGTGCTCGGACCGGGGGGACCCAGTACTTC
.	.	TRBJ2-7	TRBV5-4	CASSLVRGGSYEQYF	TGTGCCAGCAGCTTGGTCAGGGGGGGTTCCTACGAGCAGTACTTC
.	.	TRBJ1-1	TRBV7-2	CASSWGETEAFF	TGTGCCAGCAGTTGGGGGGAGACTGAAGCTTTCTTT
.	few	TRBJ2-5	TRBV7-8	CASSLLAAGETQYF	TGTGCCAGCAGCTTGTTAGCGGCCGGGGAGACCCAGTACTTC
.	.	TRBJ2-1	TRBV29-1	CSVDNRGTTYNEQFF	TGCAGCGTTGACAACAGGGGGACTACCTACAATGAGCAGTTCTTC
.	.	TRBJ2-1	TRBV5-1	CASSPRPPGGAYNEQFF	TGCGCCAGCAGCCCTCGCCCTCCGGGGGGCGCTTACAATGAGCAGTTCTTC
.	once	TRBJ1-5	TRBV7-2	CASSWGPGLDQPQHF	TGTGCCAGCAGCTGGGGACCGGGGCTCGATCAGCCCCAGCATTTT
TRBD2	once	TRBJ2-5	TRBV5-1	CASSVPSGGETQYF	TGCGCCAGCAGCGTACCTAGCGGGGGAGAGACCCAGTACTTC
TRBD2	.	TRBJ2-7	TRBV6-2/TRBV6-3	CASRWTSGSYEQYF	TGTGCCAGCAGATGGACTAGCGGGAGCTACGAGCAGTACTTC
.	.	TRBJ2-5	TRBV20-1	CSARGGFQETQYF	TGCAGTGCTAGGGGCGGGTTTCAAGAGACCCAGTACTTC
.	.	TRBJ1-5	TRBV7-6	CASSRATGIVNQPQHF	TGTGCCAGCAGCCGCGCCACAGGGATAGTCAATCAGCCCCAGCATTTT
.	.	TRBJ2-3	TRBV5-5	CASSRGDPGADTQYF	TGTGCCAGCAGCAGGGGGGACCCCGGGGCAGATACGCAGTATTTT
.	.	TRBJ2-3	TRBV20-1	CSASPISTDTQYF	TGCAGTGCTAGCCCTATAAGCACAGATACGCAGTATTTT
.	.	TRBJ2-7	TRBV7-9	CASSPGLLSYEQYF	TGTGCCAGCAGCCCTGGACTGCTGTCCTACGAGCAGTACTTC